This TCR beta chain was retrieved from a study of Ad26.COV2.S vaccination and SARS-CoV-2 variants. Background on the study: Donor allocation was to the COV1001 Ad26.COV2.S trial arm. Into the muscle, Ad26.COV2.S was dosed once or twice, 56 days apart.

The repertoire was sequenced with immunoSEQ multiplex PCR; TCRdb's copy has only in-frame clones and lacks some. The sample includes around 300,000 clones, about 90% of them seen just once. This CDR3 region has 13 residues. The V and J ends lost 3 bases and 2 bases respectively, with 7 bases between them. Germline assignment: CDR1 MGHRA and CDR2 YSYEKL. Treatment described: 15 to 20 received Ad26.COV2.S at low or high dose, single or two shots; 5 received placebo; per-sample allocation not given. Collection of the samples took place on day 63 after the first injection of vaccine or placebo. Spike of the Wuhan-strain SARS-CoV-2 was expressed by an Ad26 vector, which formed the vaccine.

The sequence was obtained from a person between 18 and 65 years old who received the Ad26.COV2.S COVID-19 vaccine or a placebo. Sample: peripheral blood, taken in a trial of Ad26.COV2.S vaccine versus placebo. V and J are TRBV4-1 and TRBJ2-5; D unresolved. CDR3 DNA: TGCGCCAGCAGCCAGGGGTGGCAAGAGACCCAGTACTTC. Translated, it gives CASSQGWQETQYF.